This TCR beta chain was recorded in a study of blood T cells in healthy people across ages. General study points: Long-lived and aged donors differed, with more naive CD4+ cells and higher diversity in the long-lived.

As concerns this clonotype: Its antigen remains unknown.

Together with a sample-barcoded 5' primer, a J-beta primer mix was included in a second PCR lasting roughly 7 to 11 cycles. Using its own MiXCR run on the 5' RACE reads, TCRdb lists one record per CDR3 protein. The sample lists roughly 1.7 million distinct CDR3 sequences, 34% seen once, with roughly 10% in the top ten. The CDR3 extends over 15 amino acids. CDR1 is SGHTA and CDR2 is FQGTGA in the germline V gene. Trimming cost V 5 bases and J 7 bases; bases outside gene matches: 11. The specimen was blood. The sequence was collected from a woman in her twenties or thirties in good health. The rearrangement links TRBV7-3 to TRBJ2-7; 10 bases align to TRBD1. The CDR3 DNA is TGTGCCAGCAGCGATGAGGGACAGGGGTCGGGTGAGCAGTACTTC. This codes for CASSDEGQGSGEQYF.